This is a list of T cell receptor beta chains from one sample in a study of vaccination and CD4 T cells after COVID-19. No antigen has been identified for these receptors. TCRdb recomputed calls from the PCR reads with MiXCR, one row per CDR3 protein. The sample yields about 7,800 distinct CDR3 sequences, more than 35% seen once. Source material: CD4+ T cells from blood, cultured in vitro. Receptor source: a human donor in good health. Both conserved end residues are part of each CDR3. D genes are given only for firm matches. Size is omitted from some rows. Given values are once, few, many or a class for expanded clones.

clone_size	d_call	v_call	j_call	cdr3_nt	cdr3_aa
NA	NA	TRBV24-1	TRBJ2-7	TGTGCCACCAGTGATTCGCAACGGGGTCCCTCCTACGAGCAGTACTTC	CATSDSQRGPSYEQYF
NA	NA	TRBV2	TRBJ2-3	TGTGCCAGCAGTCCCAGACCAACTGAGTTTGCGCAGTATTTT	CASSPRPTEFAQYF
NA	TRBD1	TRBV15	TRBJ2-3	TGTGCCACCAGCAGAGACGGACAGGGGGGAACCACAGATACGCAGTATTTT	CATSRDGQGGTTDTQYF
once	TRBD1	TRBV25-1	TRBJ2-7	TGTGCCAGCAGTGAAGGGACAGGGTCATACGAGCAGTACTTC	CASSEGTGSYEQYF
NA	TRBD2	TRBV7-6	TRBJ2-3	TGCGCCAGCAGCCAAGAGACCCTAGCGGGAGGGGCAGATACGCAGTATTTT	CASSQETLAGGADTQYF
once	NA	TRBV4-1	TRBJ1-1	TGCGCCAGCAGCCAAGAAGGGGGGCAAGGGAACACTGAAGCTTTCTTT	CASSQEGGQGNTEAFF
few	NA	TRBV6-1	TRBJ1-2	TGTGCCAGCAGACTCGGGGGCGCGGGGGGTGGCTACACCTTC	CASRLGGAGGGYTF
NA	NA	TRBV2	TRBJ2-1	TGTGCCAGCAGTGTTTGGCGAGCCAATGAGCAGTTCTTC	CASSVWRANEQFF
once	NA	TRBV7-2	TRBJ2-1	TGTGCCAGCAGCTTGATCGGGACCCCAGGGGCCCAGTTCTTC	CASSLIGTPGAQFF
NA	NA	TRBV19	TRBJ2-2	TGTGCCAGTAGCCCCTTAGGTGCCGGGGAGCTGTTTTTT	CASSPLGAGELFF
NA	TRBD2	TRBV4-3	TRBJ2-6	TGCGCCAGCAGCCAAGAGATGCTAGCGGGAATAGGGCGCGGGGCCAACGTCCTGACTTTC	CASSQEMLAGIGRGANVLTF
NA	NA	TRBV6-5	TRBJ2-3	TGTGCCAGCAGTTACGTGGGGCCGGGCACAGATACGCAGTATTTT	CASSYVGPGTDTQYF
NA	NA	TRBV2	TRBJ1-2	TGTGCCAGCACCGTGGGGGACTCTCTCTATGGCTACACCTTC	CASTVGDSLYGYTF
NA	NA	TRBV9	TRBJ1-5	TGTGCCAGCTCCGATTGGGGGGGCGGTCAGCCCCAGCATTTT	CASSDWGGGQPQHF
once	TRBD2	TRBV5-4	TRBJ2-5	TGTGCCAGCAGCTTGGTACTAGCGGGAGTCGGGGAGACCCAGTACTTC	CASSLVLAGVGETQYF
few	NA	TRBV6-2/TRBV6-3	TRBJ2-2	TGTGCCAGCAGTTACCCGCCGTTTGGGACTCCAAACACCGGGGAGCTGTTTTTT	CASSYPPFGTPNTGELFF
NA	NA	TRBV6-5	TRBJ1-2	TGTGCCAGCAGTTACTCCAGGGTTTACTCTGGCTACACCTTC	CASSYSRVYSGYTF
NA	NA	TRBV6-1	TRBJ2-3	TGTGCCAGCAGCCGGACTCACACCTTCACAGATACGCAGTATTTT	CASSRTHTFTDTQYF
NA	TRBD2	TRBV7-2	TRBJ2-7	TGTGCCAGCAGCTTAGGACTAGCGGGGGACTACGAGCAGTACTTC	CASSLGLAGDYEQYF
few	TRBD2	TRBV20-1	TRBJ2-7	TGCAGTGCTAGAGAGGTGACTAGCGGGACCTACGAGCAGTACTTC	CSAREVTSGTYEQYF
NA	NA	TRBV9	TRBJ2-3	TGTGCCAGCAGCGTAGATTATAGCTCCGATACGCAGTATTTT	CASSVDYSSDTQYF
NA	NA	TRBV11-2	TRBJ2-3	TGTGCCAGCAGCGTGCGAGTGGGGTCCACAGATACGCAGTATTTT	CASSVRVGSTDTQYF
NA	NA	TRBV20-1	TRBJ1-4	TGCAGTGGTCTGCCATCTAGAGGCGCAACTAATGAAAAACTGTTTTTT	CSGLPSRGATNEKLFF
NA	TRBD2	TRBV20-1	TRBJ2-1	TGCAGTGCCACACTAGCGGGCCTCAACAATGAGCAGTTCTTC	CSATLAGLNNEQFF
few	NA	TRBV28	TRBJ1-5	TGTGCCAGCAGTCCCCTCGATCTTTATAGCAATCAGCCCCAGCATTTT	CASSPLDLYSNQPQHF
NA	NA	TRBV6-2/TRBV6-3	TRBJ2-4	TGTGCCAGCGGGTCCATTCAGTACTTC	CASGSIQYF
few	NA	TRBV19	TRBJ1-1	TGTGCCAGTAGTATGGGGACCGGGGATGAAGCTTTCTTT	CASSMGTGDEAFF
NA	NA	TRBV19	TRBJ1-5	TGTGCCAGTAGTATTTGGAATAGCAATCAGCCCCAGCATTTT	CASSIWNSNQPQHF
NA	TRBD2	TRBV5-1	TRBJ2-3	TGCGCCAGCAGCTGGGGACTAGCGGGAGGGAGGACGCAGTATTTT	CASSWGLAGGRTQYF
once	TRBD1	TRBV6-1	TRBJ2-7	TGTGCCAGCAGTCGTCTTGCCAGGGGGCTTGAGGTGCCGCTCTACGAGCAGTACTTC	CASSRLARGLEVPLYEQYF
few	NA	TRBV20-1	TRBJ1-5	TGCAGTGCTAGAGGAAGCAATCAGCCCCAGCATTTT	CSARGSNQPQHF
NA	TRBD2	TRBV24-1	TRBJ2-2	TGTGCCACCAGTGAATTTCTTCGGGGGGGCACCGGGGAGCTGTTTTTT	CATSEFLRGGTGELFF
few	TRBD1	TRBV20-1	TRBJ1-2	TGCAGTGCTAGAGTGGGACAGGCCCCTGGCTACACCTTC	CSARVGQAPGYTF
NA	NA	TRBV19	TRBJ2-1	TGTGCCAGTAGTCCAGGGTTGAGTCAGTTCTTC	CASSPGLSQFF
NA	NA	TRBV20-1	TRBJ2-1	TGCAGTGCTAGGACGGACGACAATGAGCAGTTCTTC	CSARTDDNEQFF
NA	TRBD2	TRBV4-2	TRBJ2-5	TGTGCCAGCAGCCAAGGGACTAGCGGGAGAGGTTTCGGGGAGACCCAGTACTTC	CASSQGTSGRGFGETQYF
NA	NA	TRBV7-3	TRBJ1-2	TGTGCCAGCAGCCCTCAGGGTGGCCTCCAGGGCTGCACCTTC	CASSPQGGLQGCTF
NA	TRBD1	TRBV27	TRBJ2-7	TGTGCCAGCAGTCCAATGGGACAGACCTCCTACGAGCAGTACTTC	CASSPMGQTSYEQYF
NA	TRBD1	TRBV6-2/TRBV6-3	TRBJ2-7	TGTGCCAGCAGGAAACCGGGACAGGTCTACGAGCAGTACTTC	CASRKPGQVYEQYF
few	NA	TRBV7-2	TRBJ2-2	TGTGCCAGCAGCTTAGCGGCCGGGGGCGCCGGCGGGGAGCTGTTTTTT	CASSLAAGGAGGELFF
NA	TRBD2	TRBV11-3	TRBJ2-1	TGTGCCAGCAGCTTAGTGGGGTTTAGCGGGCAGTCCGATGAGCAGTTCTTC	CASSLVGFSGQSDEQFF
NA	TRBD2	TRBV12-3/TRBV12-4	TRBJ2-5	TGTGCCAGCAGTTTCTGGGGGGGAGACCAAGAGACCCAGTACTTC	CASSFWGGDQETQYF
few	NA	TRBV6-1	TRBJ1-3	TGTGCCAGCGGAAATAGCCTGGGAAACACCATATATTTT	CASGNSLGNTIYF
NA	NA	TRBV20-1	TRBJ1-2	TGCAGTGCTAGAGATCTGGCAGCCCCAATATATGGCTACACCTTC	CSARDLAAPIYGYTF
few	NA	TRBV6-5	TRBJ2-7	TGTGCCAGCAGTTACTCTCCCTCCAACGAGCAGTACTTC	CASSYSPSNEQYF
few	TRBD1	TRBV6-5	TRBJ1-1	TGTGCCAGCAGTTACCCCGGGACAGGACACACTGAAGCTTTCTTT	CASSYPGTGHTEAFF